Described below is a single TCR beta chain sequence and its context. What it recognizes is unknown. The entry originates in a study of post-analysis software for immune sequencing data. Study-level information: Patients had relapsing-remitting, secondary progressive or progressive-relapsing multiple sclerosis; some lacked subtype. Study-level points and caveats: Those with multiple sclerosis, the patient group, showed significantly lower normalized Chao1 diversity than controls. Patients showed TRBV5-6, TRBV5-1 and TRBV20-1 among roughly 5 TRBV segments more frequent than in controls.

Sequencing libraries made from TCR beta cDNA carried unique molecular identifiers. Hundreds of thousands of cDNA molecules came from around 1 to 9.1 million T cells. Each CDR3 protein is one row after TCRdb ran MiXCR on the PCR reads. The table includes about 430,000 distinct CDR3 sequences, 30% to 40% detected once. Trimming stripped 7 bases from V and 7 bases from J, with 7 bases between. The CDR3 consists of 10 residues. CDR1 MNHNS and CDR2 SASEGT come from the germline V gene. The sample taken for sequencing was blood. The TCR was taken from a girl between 2 and 10 years old with multiple sclerosis. The J gene is TRBJ2-5, the V gene TRBV6-1, with D unclear. CDR3 residues: CASKDVTQYF. CDR3 nucleotides: TGTGCCAGCAAGGATGTGACCCAGTACTTC.